This T cell receptor (beta chain) comes out of a study of blood T cell repertoires in COVID-19. Study-level background: Nucleic acid was either cDNA or gDNA, and it came from T cells, B-cell-depleted T cells, or PBMCs.

Data came from immunoSEQ multiplex PCR; TCRdb stores just in-frame clones and leaves some out. The table includes about 210,000 clones, around 80% detected once. Recruited during active infection, patients (from Seattle) were subsequently followed longitudinally. This clone was picked up one time. CDR3 length: 16 residues. Germline V CDR1 and CDR2: SGHTS, YDEGEE. Unmatched junction bases numbered 7, after V lost 4 bases and J lost 1 base. The sample consisted of peripheral blood. The sequence was collected from a woman in her sixties or seventies with COVID-19, enrolled during active disease. The chain has TRBV5-8 and TRBJ2-3; TRBD1 agrees at 9 bases. The CDR3 DNA reads as TGTGCCAGCAGCCTATGGACAGGGGCTGGCACAGATACGCAGTATTTT. This translates into CASSLWTGAGTDTQYF.